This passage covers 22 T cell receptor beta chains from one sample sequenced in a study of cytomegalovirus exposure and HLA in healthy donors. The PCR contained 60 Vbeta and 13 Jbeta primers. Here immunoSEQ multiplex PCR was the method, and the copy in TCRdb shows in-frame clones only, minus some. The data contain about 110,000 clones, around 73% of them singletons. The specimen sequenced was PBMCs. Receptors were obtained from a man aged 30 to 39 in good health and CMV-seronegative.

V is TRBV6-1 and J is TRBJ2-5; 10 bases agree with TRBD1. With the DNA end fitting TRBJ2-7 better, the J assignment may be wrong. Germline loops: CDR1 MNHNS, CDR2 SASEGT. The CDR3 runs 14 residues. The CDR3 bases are TGTGCCAGTCTCCCGGGACAGGGGCGCGACGAGCAGTACTTC. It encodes CASLPGQGRDEQYF.

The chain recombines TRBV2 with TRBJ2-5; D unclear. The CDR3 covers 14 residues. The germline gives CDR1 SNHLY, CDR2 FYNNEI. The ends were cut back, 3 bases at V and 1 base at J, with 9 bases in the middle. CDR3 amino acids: CASSEPGPQETQYF. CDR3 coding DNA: TGTGCCAGCAGTGAGCCAGGCCCCCAAGAGACCCAGTACTTC.

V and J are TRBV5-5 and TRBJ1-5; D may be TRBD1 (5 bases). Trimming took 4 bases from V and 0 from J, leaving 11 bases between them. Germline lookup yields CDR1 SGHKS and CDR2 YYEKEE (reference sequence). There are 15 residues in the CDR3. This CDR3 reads CASSPATGSNQPQHF. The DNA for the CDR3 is TGTGCCAGCAGCCCGGCCACAGGTAGCAATCAGCCCCAGCATTTT. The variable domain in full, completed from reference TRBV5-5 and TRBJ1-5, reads DAGVTQSPTHLIKTRGQQVTLRCSPISGHKSVSWYQQVLGQGPQFIFQYYEKEERGRGNFPDRFSARQFPNYSSELNVNALLLGDSALYLCASSPATGSNQPQHFGDGTRLSIL.

The chain's CDR3 is CASSLIGTYDGKETQYF. DNA for the CDR3: TGCGCCAGCAGCTTGATAGGGACATACGACGGAAAAGAGACCCAGTACTTC. The chain uses TRBV5-1 and TRBJ2-5, with a weak D call TRBD1 (6 bases). The CDR3 length is 17 residues. V was shortened by 1 base and J by 3 bases, with 19 bases between the two germline ends. Germline CDR1 reads SGHRS; CDR2 reads YFSETQ. Full variable domain (missing parts from reference TRBV5-1 and TRBJ2-5): KAGVTQTPRYLIKTRGQQVTLSCSPISGHRSVSWYQQTPGQGLQFLFEYFSETQRNKGNFPGRFSGRQFSNSRSEMNVSTLELGDSALYLCASSLIGTYDGKETQYFGPGTRLLVL.

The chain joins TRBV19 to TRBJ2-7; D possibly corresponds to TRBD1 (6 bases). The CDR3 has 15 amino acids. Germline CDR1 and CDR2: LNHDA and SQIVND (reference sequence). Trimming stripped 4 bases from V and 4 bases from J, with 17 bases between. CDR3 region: CASSTSGDGAYEQYF. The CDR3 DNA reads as TGTGCCAGTAGTACTTCAGGGGACGGAGCGTACGAGCAGTACTTC.

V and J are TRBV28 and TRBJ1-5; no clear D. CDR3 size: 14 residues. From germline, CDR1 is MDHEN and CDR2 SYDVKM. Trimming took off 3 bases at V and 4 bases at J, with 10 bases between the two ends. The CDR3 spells CASSFLQTNQPQHF. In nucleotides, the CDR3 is TGTGCCAGCAGTTTCTTACAAACGAATCAGCCCCAGCATTTT.

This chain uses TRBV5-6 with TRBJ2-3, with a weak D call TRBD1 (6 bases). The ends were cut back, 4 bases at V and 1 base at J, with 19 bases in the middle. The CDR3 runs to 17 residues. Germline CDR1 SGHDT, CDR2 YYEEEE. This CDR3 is CASSPNRQARGTDTQYF. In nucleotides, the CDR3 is TGTGCCAGCAGCCCCAACCGACAGGCCAGGGGCACAGATACGCAGTATTTT.

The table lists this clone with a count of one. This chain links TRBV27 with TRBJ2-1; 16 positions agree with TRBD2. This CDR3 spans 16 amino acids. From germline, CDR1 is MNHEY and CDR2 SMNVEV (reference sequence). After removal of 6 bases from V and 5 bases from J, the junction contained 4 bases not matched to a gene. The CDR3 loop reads CASSTGTSGGDNEQFF. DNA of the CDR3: TGTGCCAGCAGCACCGGGACTAGCGGGGGGGACAATGAGCAGTTCTTC.

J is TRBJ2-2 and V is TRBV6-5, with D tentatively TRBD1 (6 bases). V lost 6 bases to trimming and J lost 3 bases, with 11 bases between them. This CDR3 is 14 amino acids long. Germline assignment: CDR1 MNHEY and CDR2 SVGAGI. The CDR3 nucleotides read TGTGCCAGCAGGTCACAGGGTTACACCGGGGAGCTGTTTTTT. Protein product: CASRSQGYTGELFF.

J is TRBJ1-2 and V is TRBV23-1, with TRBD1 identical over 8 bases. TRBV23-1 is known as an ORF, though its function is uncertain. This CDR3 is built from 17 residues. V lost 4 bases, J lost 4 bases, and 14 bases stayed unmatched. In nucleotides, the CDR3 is TGCGCCAGCAGTCCCGGACAGGGCCCGATTTTGATCTATGGCTACACCTTC. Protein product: CASSPGQGPILIYGYTF.

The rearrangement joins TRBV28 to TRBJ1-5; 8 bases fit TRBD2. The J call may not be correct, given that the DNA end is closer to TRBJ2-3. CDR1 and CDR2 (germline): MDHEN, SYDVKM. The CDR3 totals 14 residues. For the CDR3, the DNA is TGTGCCAGCAGTTTCCGGGAGGGATACCAGCCCCAGTATTTT. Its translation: CASSFREGYQPQYF.

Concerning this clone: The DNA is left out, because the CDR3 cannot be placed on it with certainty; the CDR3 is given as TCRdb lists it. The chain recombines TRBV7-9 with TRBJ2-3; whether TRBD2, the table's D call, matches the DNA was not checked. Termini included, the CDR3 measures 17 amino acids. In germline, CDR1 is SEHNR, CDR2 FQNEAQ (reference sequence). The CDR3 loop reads CASSFGSGGRDSDTQYF.

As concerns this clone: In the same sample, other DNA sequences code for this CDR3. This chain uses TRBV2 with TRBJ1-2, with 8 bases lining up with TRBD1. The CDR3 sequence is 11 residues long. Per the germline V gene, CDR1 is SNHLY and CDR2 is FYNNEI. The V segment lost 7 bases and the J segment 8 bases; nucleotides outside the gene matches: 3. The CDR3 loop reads CASNRGDGYTF. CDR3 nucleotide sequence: TGTGCCAGCAACAGGGGGGACGGCTACACCTTC.

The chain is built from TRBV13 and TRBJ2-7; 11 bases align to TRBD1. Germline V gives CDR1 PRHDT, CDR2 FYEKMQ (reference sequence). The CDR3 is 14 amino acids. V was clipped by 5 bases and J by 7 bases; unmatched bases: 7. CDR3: CASSNGQGAREQYF. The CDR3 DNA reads TGTGCCAGCAGCAACGGACAGGGGGCGCGTGAGCAGTACTTC.

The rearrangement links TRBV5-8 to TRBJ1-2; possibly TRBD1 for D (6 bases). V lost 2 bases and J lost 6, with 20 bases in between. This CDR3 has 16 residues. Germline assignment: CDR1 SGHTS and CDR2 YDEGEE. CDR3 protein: CASSFPNRAIRDGYTF. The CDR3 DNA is TGTGCCAGCAGCTTTCCAAACAGGGCCATTAGGGATGGCTACACCTTC.

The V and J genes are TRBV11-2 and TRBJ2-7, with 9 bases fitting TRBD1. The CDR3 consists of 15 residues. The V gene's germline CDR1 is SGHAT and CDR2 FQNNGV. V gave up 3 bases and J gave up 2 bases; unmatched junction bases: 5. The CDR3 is CASSLDRGFAYEQYF. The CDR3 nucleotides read TGTGCCAGCAGCTTGGACAGGGGCTTCGCCTACGAGCAGTACTTC.

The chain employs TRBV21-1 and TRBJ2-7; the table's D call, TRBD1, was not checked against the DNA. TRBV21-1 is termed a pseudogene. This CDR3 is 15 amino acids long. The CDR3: CASSKEQGASYEQYF. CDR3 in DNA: TGTGCCAGCAGCAAAGAACAGGGGGCATCCTACGAGCAGTACTTC.

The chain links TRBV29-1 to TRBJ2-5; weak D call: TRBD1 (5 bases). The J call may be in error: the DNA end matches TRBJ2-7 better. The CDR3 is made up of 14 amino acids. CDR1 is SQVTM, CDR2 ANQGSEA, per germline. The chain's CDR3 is CSVELAGRSYEQYF. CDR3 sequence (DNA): TGCAGCGTTGAGTTGGCAGGGCGGTCCTACGAGCAGTACTTC.

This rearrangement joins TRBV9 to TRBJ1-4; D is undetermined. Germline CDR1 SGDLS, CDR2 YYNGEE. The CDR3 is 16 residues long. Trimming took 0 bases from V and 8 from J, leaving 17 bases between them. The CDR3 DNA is TGTGCCAGCAGCGTAGGTAAGGGAGGGTATCGGGAAAAACTGTTTTTT. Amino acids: CASSVGKGGYREKLFF.

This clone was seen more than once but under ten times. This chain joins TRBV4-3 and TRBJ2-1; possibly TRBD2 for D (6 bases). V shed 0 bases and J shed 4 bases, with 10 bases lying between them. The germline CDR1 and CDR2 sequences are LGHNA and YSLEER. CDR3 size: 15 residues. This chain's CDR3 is CASSQDRGTYNEQFF. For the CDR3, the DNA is TGCGCCAGCAGCCAAGATCGCGGGACTTACAATGAGCAGTTCTTC.

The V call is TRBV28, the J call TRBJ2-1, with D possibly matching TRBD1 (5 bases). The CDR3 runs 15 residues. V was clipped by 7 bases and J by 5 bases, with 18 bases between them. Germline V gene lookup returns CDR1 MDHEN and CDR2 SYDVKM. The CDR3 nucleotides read TGTGCCAGCACCCCTTCCCCCAGGGAACACAATGAGCAGTTCTTC. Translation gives CASTPSPREHNEQFF.

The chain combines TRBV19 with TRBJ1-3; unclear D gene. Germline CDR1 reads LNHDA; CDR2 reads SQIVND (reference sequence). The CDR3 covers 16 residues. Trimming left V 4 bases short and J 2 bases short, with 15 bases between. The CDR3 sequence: CASSTLLSRAGNTIYF. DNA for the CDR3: TGTGCCAGTAGTACACTCCTTTCGAGAGCTGGAAACACCATATATTTT. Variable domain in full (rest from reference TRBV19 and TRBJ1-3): DGGITQSPKYLFRKEGQNVTLSCEQNLNHDAMYWYRQDPGQGLRLIYYSQIVNDFQKGDIAEGYSVSREKKESFPLTVTSAQKNPTAFYLCASSTLLSRAGNTIYFGEGSWLTVV.